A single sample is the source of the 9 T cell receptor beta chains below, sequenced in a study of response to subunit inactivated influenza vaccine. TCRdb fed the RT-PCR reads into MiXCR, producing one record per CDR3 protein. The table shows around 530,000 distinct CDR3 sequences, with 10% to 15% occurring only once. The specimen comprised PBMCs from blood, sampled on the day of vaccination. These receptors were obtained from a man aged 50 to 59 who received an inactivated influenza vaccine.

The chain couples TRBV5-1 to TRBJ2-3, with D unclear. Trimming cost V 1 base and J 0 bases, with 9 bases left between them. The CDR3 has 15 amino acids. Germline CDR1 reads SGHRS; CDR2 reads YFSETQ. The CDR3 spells CASSLTYGSTDTQYF. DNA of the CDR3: TGCGCCAGCAGCTTGACTTACGGTAGCACAGATACGCAGTATTTT.

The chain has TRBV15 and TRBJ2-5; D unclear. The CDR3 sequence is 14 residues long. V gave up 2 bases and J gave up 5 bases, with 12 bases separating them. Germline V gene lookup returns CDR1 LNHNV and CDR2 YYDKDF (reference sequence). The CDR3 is CATSRTTSPETQYF. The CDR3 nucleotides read TGTGCCACCAGCAGAACTACGAGCCCGGAGACCCAGTACTTC.

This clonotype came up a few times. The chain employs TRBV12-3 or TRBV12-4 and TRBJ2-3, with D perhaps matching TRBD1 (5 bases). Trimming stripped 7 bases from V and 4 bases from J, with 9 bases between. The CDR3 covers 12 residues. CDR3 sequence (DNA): TGTGCCAGCAAAACAGGAGCAGATACGCAGTATTTT. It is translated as CASKTGADTQYF.

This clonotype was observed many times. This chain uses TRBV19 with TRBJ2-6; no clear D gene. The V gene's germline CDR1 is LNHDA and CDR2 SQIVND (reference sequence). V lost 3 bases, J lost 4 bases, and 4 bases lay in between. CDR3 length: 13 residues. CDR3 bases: TGTGCCAGTAGTATCGTCGGGGCCAACGTCCTGACTTTC. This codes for CASSIVGANVLTF.

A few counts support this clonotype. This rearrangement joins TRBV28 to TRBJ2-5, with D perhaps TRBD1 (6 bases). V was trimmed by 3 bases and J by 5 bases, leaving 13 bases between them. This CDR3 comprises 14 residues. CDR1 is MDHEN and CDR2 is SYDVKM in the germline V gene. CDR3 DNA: TGTGCCAGCAGTTTGTGGGGGCGCGGGGAGACCCAGTACTTC. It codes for CASSLWGRGETQYF.

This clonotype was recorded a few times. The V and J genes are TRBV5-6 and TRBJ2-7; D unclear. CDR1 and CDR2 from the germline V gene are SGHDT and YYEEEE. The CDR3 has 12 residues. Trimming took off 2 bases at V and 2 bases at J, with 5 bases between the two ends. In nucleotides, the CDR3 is TGTGCCAGCAGCTTCTGGACCTACGAGCAGTACTTC. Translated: CASSFWTYEQYF.

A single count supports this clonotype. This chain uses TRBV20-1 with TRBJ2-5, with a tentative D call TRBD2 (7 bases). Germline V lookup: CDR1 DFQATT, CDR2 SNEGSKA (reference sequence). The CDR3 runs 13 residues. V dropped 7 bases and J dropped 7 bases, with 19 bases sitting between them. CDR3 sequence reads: CSVLRGAARTQYF. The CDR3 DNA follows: TGCAGTGTTCTCCGGGGGGCCGCCAGGACCCAGTACTTC.

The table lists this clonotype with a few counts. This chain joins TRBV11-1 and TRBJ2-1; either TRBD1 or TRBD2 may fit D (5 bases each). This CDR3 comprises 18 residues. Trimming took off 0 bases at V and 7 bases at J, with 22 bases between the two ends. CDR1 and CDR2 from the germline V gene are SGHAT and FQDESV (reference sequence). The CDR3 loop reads CASSLASAGSLGTNEQFF. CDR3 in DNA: TGTGCCAGCAGCTTAGCGAGCGCGGGTTCACTTGGGACGAATGAGCAGTTCTTC.

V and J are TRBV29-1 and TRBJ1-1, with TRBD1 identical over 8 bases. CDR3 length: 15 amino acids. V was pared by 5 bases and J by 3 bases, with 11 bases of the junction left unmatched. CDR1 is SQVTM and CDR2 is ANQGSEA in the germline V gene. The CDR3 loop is CSVFLTGTGDTEAFF. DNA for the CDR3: TGCAGCGTTTTTCTAACCGGGACAGGAGACACTGAAGCTTTCTTT.